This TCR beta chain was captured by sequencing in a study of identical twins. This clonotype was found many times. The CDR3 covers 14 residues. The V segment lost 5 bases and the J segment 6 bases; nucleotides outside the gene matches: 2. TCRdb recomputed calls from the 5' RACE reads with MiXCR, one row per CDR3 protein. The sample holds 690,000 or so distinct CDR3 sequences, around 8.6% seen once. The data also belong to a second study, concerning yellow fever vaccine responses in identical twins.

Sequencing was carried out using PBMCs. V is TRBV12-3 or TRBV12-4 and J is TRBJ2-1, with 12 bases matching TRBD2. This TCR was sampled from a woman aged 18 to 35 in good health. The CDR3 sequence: CASSETSGSNEQFF. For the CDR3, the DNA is TGTGCCAGCAGTGAGACTAGCGGGAGCAATGAGCAGTTCTTC.